A selection of T cell receptor beta chains follows, all from one sample in a study of post-analysis software for immune sequencing data. TCRdb redid the calling of the PCR reads with MiXCR, one entry per CDR3 protein. The table records roughly 570,000 distinct CDR3 sequences, roughly 34% of them present only once. The source material was blood. All receptors derive from a girl aged 2-17 years with multiple sclerosis. CDR3s include the opening cysteine and the closing phenylalanine or tryptophan. The order of the fields is clone size, D gene, V gene, J gene, CDR3 length, CDR3 DNA, CDR3 protein. D genes are given only for firm matches. Rows may omit the clone size; those that give it use once, few, many or a size class.

>-|TRBD1|TRBV6-6|TRBJ2-7|16
TGTGCCAGCAGTTACTGGTCGGACAGGTCCCCCTACGAGCAGTACTTC
CASSYWSDRSPYEQYF
>-|-|TRBV5-1|TRBJ2-1|14
TGCGCCAGCAGCTTGTCGGGGAGCCACAATGAGCAGTTCTTC
CASSLSGSHNEQFF
>-|-|TRBV6-1|TRBJ2-1|16
TGTGCCAGCAGTGAAAATTTCGTGGGGGGCGACAATGAGCAGTTCTTC
CASSENFVGGDNEQFF
>few|TRBD2|TRBV6-5|TRBJ2-5|19
TGTGCCAGCAGTTACTCGAAGCTAGCGGGGGGGCCTCGGCAAGAGACCCAGTACTTC
CASSYSKLAGGPRQETQYF
>-|TRBD1|TRBV29-1|TRBJ2-7|11
TGCAGCGTGAACAGGGGCCGCGAGCAGTACTTC
CSVNRGREQYF
>few|-|TRBV4-1|TRBJ2-1|11
TGCGCCAGCAGCCAGGGCTATGAGCAGTTCTTC
CASSQGYEQFF
>-|TRBD1|TRBV4-1|TRBJ2-7|16
TGCGCCAGCAGCCTGGGACCGGGACAGGGGACCCCCGAGCAGTACTTC
CASSLGPGQGTPEQYF
>-|-|TRBV7-2|TRBJ2-3|14
TGTGCCAGCAGCTTCCGGGACGACACAGATACGCAGTATTTT
CASSFRDDTDTQYF
>few|TRBD1|TRBV6-5|TRBJ1-2|14
TGTGCCAGCAGTTACCGACAGGGGACACATGGCTACACCTTC
CASSYRQGTHGYTF
>few|-|TRBV20-1|TRBJ2-3|14
TGCAGTGCTAGAGATGTGGCGGGCGCAGATACGCAGTATTTT
CSARDVAGADTQYF
>-|-|TRBV7-9|TRBJ1-2|14
TGTGCCAGCAGCTTAGATCTTCTTAACTATGGCTACACCTTC
CASSLDLLNYGYTF
>-|-|TRBV5-1|TRBJ2-1|13
TGCGCCAGCAGCTTAAATCTAGGGGATAAGCAGTTCTTC
CASSLNLGDKQFF
>few|-|TRBV14|TRBJ2-6|16
TGTGCCAGCAGACGCCACCTAGCTACTGGGGCCAACGTCCTGACTTTC
CASRRHLATGANVLTF
>-|-|TRBV6-5|TRBJ1-6|15
TGCGCCAGCAGTTACCCCGCGGAGGGTAATTCACCCCTCCACTTT
CASSYPAEGNSPLHF
>few|TRBD1|TRBV7-2|TRBJ1-2|17
TGTGCCAGCAGTTTCCGACAGGGGCTAGGGGCCGCCTATGGCTACACCTTC
CASSFRQGLGAAYGYTF
>-|TRBD2|TRBV20-1|TRBJ2-4|17
TGCAGTGCTAGTTCAGCGGGTAGCGGGGGTTCTAAAAACATTCAGTACTTC
CSASSAGSGGSKNIQYF
>few|-|TRBV20-1|TRBJ2-7|11
TGCAGTGCTGGGACCGATTGGGAGCAGTACTTC
CSAGTDWEQYF
>-|-|TRBV14|TRBJ1-2|14
TGTGCCAGCAGCCAAACGGCCAACCCCCATGGCTACACCTTC
CASSQTANPHGYTF
>-|TRBD2|TRBV7-8|TRBJ2-1|16
TGTGCCAGCAGCGCCCAAAGCGGGGGGGCCTTAAATGAGCAGTTCTTC
CASSAQSGGALNEQFF
>few|-|TRBV5-1|TRBJ2-4|15
TGCGCCAGCAGCTTGGCGGGGGACGGTCAAAACATTCAGTACTTC
CASSLAGDGQNIQYF
>few|-|TRBV20-1|TRBJ1-2|14
TGCAGTGCTAGAGTTTCAGGGACCCTAGGAGGCTACACCTTC
CSARVSGTLGGYTF
>few|-|TRBV29-1|TRBJ1-1|14
TGCAGCGCACCAAACCCAGGGGTGAACACTGAAGCTTTCTTT
CSAPNPGVNTEAFF
>-|TRBD1|TRBV20-1|TRBJ1-2|12
TGCAGTGCGCGGGACAGTCTCAGGGGCTACACCTTC
CSARDSLRGYTF
>few|-|TRBV5-1|TRBJ2-6|16
TGCGCCAGCAGTAGTGATCCCGTCTCTGGGGCCAACGTCCTGACTTTC
CASSSDPVSGANVLTF
>-|-|TRBV11-2|TRBJ2-3|20
TGTGCCAGCAGTCCAAGGGACGGCTCGTCCCTTATCCTCGCCGCAGATACGCAGTATTTT
CASSPRDGSSLILAADTQYF
>-|TRBD2|TRBV10-3|TRBJ2-1|15
TGTGCCATCAAAACGCGGGGGAGCTCCTACAATGGGCAGTTCTTC
CAIKTRGSSYNGQFF
>-|-|TRBV27|TRBJ2-5|13
TGTGCCAGCAGTTCCTCCGTTGAGCAGACCCAGTACTTC
CASSSSVEQTQYF
>few|TRBD1|TRBV5-1|TRBJ2-7|15
TGCGCCAGCAGCCCCAACGACAGGGTTATCCACGAGCAGTACTTC
CASSPNDRVIHEQYF
>few|TRBD2|TRBV7-2|TRBJ2-3|16
TGTGCCAGCAGCTTAGGACTAGCGGGGTACACAGATACGCAGTATTTT
CASSLGLAGYTDTQYF
>-|TRBD1|TRBV5-1|TRBJ2-2|16
TGCGCCAGCAGCTTGGGACAGGGGACGAACACCGGGGAGCTGTTTTTT
CASSLGQGTNTGELFF
>-|-|TRBV7-9|TRBJ1-2|19
TGTGCCAGCAGTCAAGGGGTAGTCAGGGACCCATTAGAATCCTATGGCTACACCTTC
CASSQGVVRDPLESYGYTF
>-|-|TRBV5-1|TRBJ2-3|15
TGCGCCAGCAGCTTGGTCGGGCCCCCCCGAGATACGCAGTATTTT
CASSLVGPPRDTQYF
>few|-|TRBV20-1|TRBJ2-7|14
TGCAGTGCTAGAGATACCGGACAGAATTACGAGCAGTACTTC
CSARDTGQNYEQYF
>many|TRBD2|TRBV5-5|TRBJ2-5|16
TGTGCCAGCAGCTTGGATGCTAGCGGGAGGGGGGAGACCCAGTACTTC
CASSLDASGRGETQYF
>few|-|TRBV29-1|TRBJ1-4|14
TGCAGCGTCGCGATGACAGGCTGGAAAGAAAAACTGTTTTTT
CSVAMTGWKEKLFF
>few|-|TRBV6-5|TRBJ1-4|13
TGTGCCAGCAGCCGACAGAGTAATGAAAAACTGTTTTTT
CASSRQSNEKLFF
>few|-|TRBV7-9|TRBJ1-2|14
TGTGCCAGCAGCCTCATAGGGCAGGGCTATGGCTACACCTTC
CASSLIGQGYGYTF
>few|-|TRBV29-1|TRBJ1-2|13
TGCAGCGTTGACTCCCCCGACAGTTATGGCTACACCTTC
CSVDSPDSYGYTF
>many|-|TRBV5-1|TRBJ2-3|12
TGCGCCAGCAGTACCGGGACAGATACGCAGTATTTT
CASSTGTDTQYF
>few|-|TRBV5-6|TRBJ1-1|15
TGTGCCAGCAGCACCCCGGTACAGGGAGAAACTGAAGCTTTCTTT
CASSTPVQGETEAFF
>once|-|TRBV5-1|TRBJ2-1|15
TGCGCCAGCAGCTTGAGTAGCGGCCCCTCCAATGAGCAGTTCTTC
CASSLSSGPSNEQFF
>once|-|TRBV12-5|TRBJ2-7|19
TGTGCTAGTGGTTTGGTAACCCCCAGGCAGGGTTTTCCTTCCTACGAGCAGTACTTC
CASGLVTPRQGFPSYEQYF
>-|-|TRBV27|TRBJ2-2|13
TGTGCCAGCAGTTTAATTTTCACCGGGGAGCTGTTTTTT
CASSLIFTGELFF
>-|-|TRBV28|TRBJ1-2|13
TGTGCCAGCAGTTCCCCCCTAGACTATGGCTACACCTTC
CASSSPLDYGYTF
>-|TRBD2|TRBV3-1|TRBJ2-3|16
TGTGCCAGCAGTCAAGGAGGGACTAGCGGGGTCGATACGCAGTATTTT
CASSQGGTSGVDTQYF
>-|-|TRBV20-1|TRBJ1-4|13
TGCAGTGCTAGACCACCTGTCGGTGAAAAACTGTTTTTT
CSARPPVGEKLFF
>-|TRBD2|TRBV5-1|TRBJ2-3|14
TGCGCCAGCAGGGCCGGGACTAGTACCGATACGCAGTATTTT
CASRAGTSTDTQYF
>few|-|TRBV27|TRBJ1-1|14
TGTGCCAGCAGTTTATCGACGGTTAACACTGAAGCTTTCTTT
CASSLSTVNTEAFF
>-|-|TRBV4-1|TRBJ1-1|15
TGCGCCAGCAGCCAAGATCTCGCGGGGTACACTGAAGCTTTCTTT
CASSQDLAGYTEAFF
>-|-|TRBV20-1|TRBJ1-1|15
TGCAGTGCTAGAGACAGGGTGGGCATGAACACTGAAGCTTTCTTT
CSARDRVGMNTEAFF
>-|TRBD1|TRBV5-1|TRBJ1-1|17
TGCGCCAGCAGCCCCGGACAGGGGGGCCCCTTGAACACTGAAGCTTTCTTT
CASSPGQGGPLNTEAFF
>few|-|TRBV2|TRBJ1-5|16
TGTGCCAGCAGTGATCGGACAAACAGCGTCAATCAGCCCCAGCATTTT
CASSDRTNSVNQPQHF
>few|TRBD1|TRBV7-6|TRBJ1-2|17
TGTGCCAGCAGCTCCCACTACCGGGACAGGGACAACTATGGCTACACCTTC
CASSSHYRDRDNYGYTF
>-|TRBD2|TRBV10-3|TRBJ2-1|18
TGTGCCGTCAGCGCACTAAGTCGAGCGGGGGGGGCTCCCAATGAGCAGTTCTTC
CAVSALSRAGGAPNEQFF